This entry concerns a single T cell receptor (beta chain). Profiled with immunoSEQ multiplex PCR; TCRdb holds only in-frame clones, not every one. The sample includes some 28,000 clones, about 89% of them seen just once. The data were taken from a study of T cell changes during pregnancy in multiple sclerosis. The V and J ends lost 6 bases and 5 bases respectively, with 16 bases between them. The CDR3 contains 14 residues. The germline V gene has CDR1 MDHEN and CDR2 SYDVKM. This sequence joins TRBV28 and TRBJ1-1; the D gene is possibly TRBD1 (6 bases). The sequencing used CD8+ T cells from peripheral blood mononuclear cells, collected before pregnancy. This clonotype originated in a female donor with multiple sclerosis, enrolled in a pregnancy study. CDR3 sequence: CASSRTGSRTEAFF. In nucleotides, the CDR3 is TGTGCCAGCAGCCGCACAGGGAGTCGGACTGAAGCTTTCTTT.